The text below deals with one T cell receptor (beta chain). The sample is drawn from a study of blood T cell repertoires in COVID-19. The CDR3 loop spans 16 amino acids. Germline loops: CDR1 LGHDT, CDR2 YNNKEL (reference sequence). With 3 bases clipped from V and 6 bases from J, the junction kept 12 bases outside the gene matches. This table comes from immunoSEQ multiplex PCR, and its TCRdb copy is limited to in-frame clones, with some not included. Of about 28,000 clones listed, approximately 87% were seen once; the top ten hold about 15%. The sequence was collected from a man between 70 and 80 years old with active COVID-19. What was sequenced was peripheral blood. This sequence joins TRBV3-1 (or the pseudogene TRBV3-2) and TRBJ1-2; 8 bases align to TRBD1. The CDR3 DNA is TGTGCCAGCAGCCAGGACTTGGACAGGGAGCTAAATGGCTACACCTTC. Translated: CASSQDLDRELNGYTF.